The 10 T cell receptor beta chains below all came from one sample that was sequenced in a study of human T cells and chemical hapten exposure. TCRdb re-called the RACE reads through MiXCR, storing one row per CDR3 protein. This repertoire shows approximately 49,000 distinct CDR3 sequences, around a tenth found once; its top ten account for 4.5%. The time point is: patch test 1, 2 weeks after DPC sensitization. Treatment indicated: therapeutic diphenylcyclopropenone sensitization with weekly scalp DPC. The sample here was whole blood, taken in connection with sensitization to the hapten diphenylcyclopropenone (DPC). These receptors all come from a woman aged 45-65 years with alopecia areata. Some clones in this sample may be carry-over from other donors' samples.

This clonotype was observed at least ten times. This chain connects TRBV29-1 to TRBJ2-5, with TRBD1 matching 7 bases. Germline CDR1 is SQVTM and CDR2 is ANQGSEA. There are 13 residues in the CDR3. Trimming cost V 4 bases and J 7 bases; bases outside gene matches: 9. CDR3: CSVVGTVRGTQYF. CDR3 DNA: TGCAGCGTTGTTGGGACAGTCAGGGGGACCCAGTACTTC.

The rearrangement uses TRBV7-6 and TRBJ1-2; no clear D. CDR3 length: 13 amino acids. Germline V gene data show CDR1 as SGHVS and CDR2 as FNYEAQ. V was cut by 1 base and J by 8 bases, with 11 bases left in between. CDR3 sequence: CASSLEQFQGYTF. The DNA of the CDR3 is TGTGCCAGCAGCTTAGAACAGTTTCAGGGCTACACCTTC.

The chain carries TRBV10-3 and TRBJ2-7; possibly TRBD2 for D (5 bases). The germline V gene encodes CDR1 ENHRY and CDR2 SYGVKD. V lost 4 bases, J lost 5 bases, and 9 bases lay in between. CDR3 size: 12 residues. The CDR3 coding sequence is TGTGCCATCAGTGGAGGGTCCCACGAGCAGTACTTC. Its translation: CAISGGSHEQYF.

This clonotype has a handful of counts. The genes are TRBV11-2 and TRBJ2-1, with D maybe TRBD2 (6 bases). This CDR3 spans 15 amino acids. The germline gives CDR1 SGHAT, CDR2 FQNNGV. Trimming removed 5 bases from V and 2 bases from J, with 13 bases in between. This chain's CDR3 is CASSLQPSAYNEQFF. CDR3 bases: TGTGCCAGCAGCCTCCAGCCTAGCGCCTACAATGAGCAGTTCTTC.

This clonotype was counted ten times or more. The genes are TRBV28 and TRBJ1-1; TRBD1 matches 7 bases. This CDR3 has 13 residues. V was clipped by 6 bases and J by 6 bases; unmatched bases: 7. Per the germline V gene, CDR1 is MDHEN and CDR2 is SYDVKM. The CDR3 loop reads CASSRQGGAEAFF. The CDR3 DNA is TGTGCCAGCAGCAGACAGGGCGGGGCTGAAGCTTTCTTT.

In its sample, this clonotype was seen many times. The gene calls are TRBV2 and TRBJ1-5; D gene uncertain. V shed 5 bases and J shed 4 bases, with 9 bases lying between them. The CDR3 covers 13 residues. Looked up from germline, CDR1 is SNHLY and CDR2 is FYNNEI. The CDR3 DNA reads TGTGCCAGCAGTACTAGACCAAATCAGCCCCAGCATTTT. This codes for CASSTRPNQPQHF.

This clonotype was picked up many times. The CDR3 DNA follows: TGTGCCTGGACCAACACCCTACCGGACAGGACTAACACTGAAGCTTTCTTT. Protein: CAWTNTLPDRTNTEAFF. This sequence joins TRBV30 and TRBJ1-1; 7 bases match TRBD1. Germline V CDR1 and CDR2: GTSNPN, SVGIG (reference sequence). CDR3 size: 17 residues. The V and J ends lost 4 bases and 2 bases, in that order; junction bases with no gene match: 16.

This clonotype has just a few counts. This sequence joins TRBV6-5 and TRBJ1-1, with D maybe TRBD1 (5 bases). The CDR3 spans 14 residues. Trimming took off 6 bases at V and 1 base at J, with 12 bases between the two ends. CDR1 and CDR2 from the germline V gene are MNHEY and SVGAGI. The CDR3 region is CASRSAGTNTEAFF. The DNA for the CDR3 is TGTGCCAGCAGGTCGGCAGGGACGAACACTGAAGCTTTCTTT.

The CDR3 nucleotides are TGCGCCAGCAGCTCTGGGGGTCAGAGAGATACGCAGTATTTT. Translating it yields CASSSGGQRDTQYF. The chain is built from TRBV5-1 and TRBJ2-3; either TRBD1 or TRBD2 may supply D (5 bases each). CDR3 length: 14 amino acids. Trimming took off 3 bases at V and 5 bases at J, with 13 bases between the two ends. Germline CDR1 reads SGHRS; CDR2 reads YFSETQ.

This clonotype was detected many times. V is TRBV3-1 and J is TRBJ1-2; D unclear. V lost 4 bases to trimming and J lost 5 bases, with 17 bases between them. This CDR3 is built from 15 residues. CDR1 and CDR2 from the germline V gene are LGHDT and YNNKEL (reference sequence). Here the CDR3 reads CASSLLGLGGYGYTF. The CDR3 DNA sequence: TGTGCCAGCAGCCTACTTGGGCTTGGAGGGTATGGCTACACCTTC.